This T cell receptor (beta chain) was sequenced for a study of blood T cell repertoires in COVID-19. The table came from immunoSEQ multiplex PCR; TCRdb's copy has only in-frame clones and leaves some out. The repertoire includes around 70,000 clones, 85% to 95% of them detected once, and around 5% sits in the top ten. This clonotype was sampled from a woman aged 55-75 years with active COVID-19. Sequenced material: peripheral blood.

As DNA, the CDR3 is TGTGCCAGCAGCTCCGACCCACCGACAGGGCTTAACTATGGCTACACCTTC. This gives the protein CASSSDPPTGLNYGYTF. The chain carries TRBV7-6 and TRBJ1-2, with 7 positions matching TRBD1. The CDR3 is 17 amino acids. Germline trimming cut 4 bases from V and 1 base from J; bases unmatched to any gene: 12. Germline V CDR1 and CDR2: SGHVS, FNYEAQ.